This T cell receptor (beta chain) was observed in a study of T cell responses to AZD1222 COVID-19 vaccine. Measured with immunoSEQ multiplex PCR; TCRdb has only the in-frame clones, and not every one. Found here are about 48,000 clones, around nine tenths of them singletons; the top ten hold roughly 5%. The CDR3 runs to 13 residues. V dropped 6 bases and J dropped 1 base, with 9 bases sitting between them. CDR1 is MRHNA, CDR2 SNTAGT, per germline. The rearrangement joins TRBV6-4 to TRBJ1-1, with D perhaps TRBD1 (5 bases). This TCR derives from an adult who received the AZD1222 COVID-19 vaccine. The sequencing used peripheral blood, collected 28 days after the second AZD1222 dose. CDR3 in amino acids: CASSREENTEAFF. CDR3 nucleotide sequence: TGTGCCAGCAGCAGGGAAGAGAACACTGAAGCTTTCTTT.